This entry is about one TCR beta chain. The data were obtained in a study of blood T cell repertoires in COVID-19. Study-wide background: The origin of the acute and convalescent COVID-19 samples was the United States, Italy and Spain. Sample material is recorded as cDNA or gDNA derived from T cells, B-cell-depleted T cells, or PBMCs.

The CDR3 loop spans 16 amino acids. Germline V gene data show CDR1 as LNHDA and CDR2 as SQIVND (reference sequence). Unmatched junction bases numbered 8, after V lost 6 bases and J lost 0 bases. The authors' processing: Reference gene primer amplification gave estimated nucleated cell counts. Method: immunoSEQ multiplex PCR; TCRdb's copy keeps in-frame clones and lacks some. The D gene and trimming were derived from the DNA, and the V and J assignments and clone size from that table. The repertoire holds about 190,000 clones, more than 65% seen once, with roughly a tenth in the top ten. The V and J genes are TRBV19 and TRBJ2-1; 7 bases map to TRBD2. Sequenced sample: peripheral blood. The source of this sequence is a woman of 80 years or more with active or convalescent COVID-19. The CDR3 sequence: CASRFTSASSYNEQFF. CDR3 in DNA: TGTGCCAGTAGGTTTACTAGCGCGAGCTCCTACAATGAGCAGTTCTTC.